Listed below are T cell receptor beta chains from one sample, sequenced in a study of cytomegalovirus exposure and HLA in healthy donors. The repertoire was sequenced with immunoSEQ multiplex PCR; TCRdb's copy has only in-frame clones and lacks some. The sample table includes roughly 70,000 clones. Sequences were obtained from PBMCs. The receptors originated from a man in his forties in good health and CMV-seronegative. CDR3s include the opening cysteine and the closing phenylalanine or tryptophan.

CDR3 length: 15
J gene: TRBJ2-2
V gene: TRBV15
CDR3 protein: CATSRELLGHGELFF

CDR3 length: 12
J gene: TRBJ1-1
V gene: TRBV28
CDR3 protein: CASSLTGAVAFF

CDR3 length: 18
J gene: TRBJ2-1
V gene: TRBV11-2
CDR3 protein: CASSLGLAGGWSYNEQFF

CDR3 length: 15
J gene: TRBJ1-1
V gene: TRBV5-1
CDR3 protein: CASSSEGHPNTEAFF

CDR3 length: 12
J gene: TRBJ2-5
V gene: TRBV29-1
CDR3 protein: CSVGTSEETQYF

CDR3 length: 14
J gene: TRBJ2-7
V gene: TRBV6-5
CDR3 protein: CASIRSGGAYEQYF

CDR3 length: 15
J gene: TRBJ2-3
V gene: TRBV5-1
CDR3 protein: CASRPGGQSTDTQYF

CDR3 length: 14
J gene: TRBJ2-2
V gene: TRBV10-3
CDR3 protein: CAISTGQGAGELFF

CDR3 length: 15
J gene: TRBJ1-4
V gene: TRBV6-5
CDR3 protein: CASRRQGALDEKLFF

CDR3 length: 14
J gene: TRBJ1-2
V gene: TRBV5-1
CDR3 protein: CASSLYQVNYGYTF

CDR3 length: 12
J gene: TRBJ2-1
V gene: TRBV5-1
CDR3 protein: CASSSQGNEQFF

CDR3 length: 15
J gene: TRBJ2-7
V gene: TRBV6-5
CDR3 protein: CASSRHRGSSYEQYF

CDR3 length: 14
J gene: TRBJ1-1
V gene: TRBV29-1
CDR3 protein: CSVDKGQMNTEAFF

CDR3 length: 15
J gene: TRBJ2-2
V gene: TRBV30
CDR3 protein: CAWSRVAGFAGELFF

CDR3 length: 13
J gene: TRBJ2-7
V gene: TRBV6-1
CDR3 protein: CASTTGVTYEQYF

CDR3 length: 13
J gene: TRBJ2-1
V gene: TRBV7-3
CDR3 protein: CASSLGTGNEQFF

CDR3 length: 14
J gene: TRBJ2-7
V gene: TRBV6-5
CDR3 protein: CASSSRDRRYEQYF

CDR3 length: 14
J gene: TRBJ1-4
V gene: TRBV7-9
CDR3 protein: CASRQGQGNEKLFF